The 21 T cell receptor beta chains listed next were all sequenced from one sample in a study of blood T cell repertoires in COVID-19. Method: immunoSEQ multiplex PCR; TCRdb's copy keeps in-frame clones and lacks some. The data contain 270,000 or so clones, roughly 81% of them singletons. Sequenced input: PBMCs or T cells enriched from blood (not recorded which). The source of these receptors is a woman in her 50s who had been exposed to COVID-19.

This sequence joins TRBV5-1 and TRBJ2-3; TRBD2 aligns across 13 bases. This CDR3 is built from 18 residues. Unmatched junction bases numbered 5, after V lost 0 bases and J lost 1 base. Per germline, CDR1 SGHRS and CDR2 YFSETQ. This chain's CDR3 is CASSLGGTSGTRTDTQYF. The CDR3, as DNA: TGCGCCAGCAGCTTGGGGGGGACTAGCGGGACCCGCACAGATACGCAGTATTTT. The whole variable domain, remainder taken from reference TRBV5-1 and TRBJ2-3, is KAGVTQTPRYLIKTRGQQVTLSCSPISGHRSVSWYQQTPGQGLQFLFEYFSETQRNKGNFPGRFSGRQFSNSRSEMNVSTLELGDSALYLCASSLGGTSGTRTDTQYFGPGTRLTVL.

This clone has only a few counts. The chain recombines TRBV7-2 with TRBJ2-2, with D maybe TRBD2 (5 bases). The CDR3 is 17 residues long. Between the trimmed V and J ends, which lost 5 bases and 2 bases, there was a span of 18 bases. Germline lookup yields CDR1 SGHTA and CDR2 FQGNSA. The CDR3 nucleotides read TGTGCCAGCAGCCACCCCCGGGGTCGCACCAACACCGGGGAGCTGTTTTTT. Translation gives CASSHPRGRTNTGELFF.

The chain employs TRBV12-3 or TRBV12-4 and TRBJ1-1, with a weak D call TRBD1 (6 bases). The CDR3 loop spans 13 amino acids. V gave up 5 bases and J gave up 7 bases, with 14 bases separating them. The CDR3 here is CASSPPGAHEAFF. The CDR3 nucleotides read TGTGCCAGCAGTCCCCCAGGGGCACATGAAGCTTTCTTT.

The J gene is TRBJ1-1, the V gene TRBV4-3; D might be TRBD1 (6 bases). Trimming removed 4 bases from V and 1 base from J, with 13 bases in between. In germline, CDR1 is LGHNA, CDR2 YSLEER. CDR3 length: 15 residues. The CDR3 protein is CASSLGRTANTEAFF. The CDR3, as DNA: TGCGCCAGCAGCCTGGGCAGGACAGCGAACACTGAAGCTTTCTTT.

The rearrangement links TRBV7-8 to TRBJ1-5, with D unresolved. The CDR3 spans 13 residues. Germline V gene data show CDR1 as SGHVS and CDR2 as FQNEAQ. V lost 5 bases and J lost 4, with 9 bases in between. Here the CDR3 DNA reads TGTGCCAGCAGCCCAGGAAGAAATCAGCCCCAGCATTTT. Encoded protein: CASSPGRNQPQHF.

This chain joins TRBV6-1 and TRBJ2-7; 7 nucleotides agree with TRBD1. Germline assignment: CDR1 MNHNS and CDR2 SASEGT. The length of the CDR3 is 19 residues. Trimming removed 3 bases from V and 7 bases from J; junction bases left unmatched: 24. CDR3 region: CASSDPVGYDRAPDREQYF. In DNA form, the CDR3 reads TGTGCCAGCAGTGATCCGGTCGGGTATGACCGGGCTCCGGACAGGGAGCAGTACTTC.

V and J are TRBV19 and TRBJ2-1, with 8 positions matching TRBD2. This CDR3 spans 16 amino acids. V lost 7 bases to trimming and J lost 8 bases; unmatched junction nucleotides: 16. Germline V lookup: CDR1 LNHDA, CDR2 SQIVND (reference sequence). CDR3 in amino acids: CASKNSGTSGLYEQFF. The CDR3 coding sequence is TGTGCCAGTAAGAATAGTGGGACTAGTGGGTTATATGAGCAGTTCTTC.

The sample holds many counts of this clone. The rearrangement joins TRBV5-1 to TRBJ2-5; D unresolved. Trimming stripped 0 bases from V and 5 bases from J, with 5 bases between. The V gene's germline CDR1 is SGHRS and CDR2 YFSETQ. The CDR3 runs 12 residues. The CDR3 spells CASSLAMETQYF. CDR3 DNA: TGCGCCAGCAGCTTGGCCATGGAGACCCAGTACTTC.

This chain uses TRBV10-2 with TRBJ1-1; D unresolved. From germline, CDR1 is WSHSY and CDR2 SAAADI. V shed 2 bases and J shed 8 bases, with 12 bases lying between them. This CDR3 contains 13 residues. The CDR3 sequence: CASSELYGLEAFF. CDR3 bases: TGCGCCAGCAGTGAGCTGTATGGGCTCGAAGCTTTCTTT.

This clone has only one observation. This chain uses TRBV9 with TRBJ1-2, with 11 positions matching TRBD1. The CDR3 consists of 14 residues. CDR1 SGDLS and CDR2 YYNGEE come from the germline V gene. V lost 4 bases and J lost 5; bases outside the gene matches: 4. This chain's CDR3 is CASSPGQGAYGYTF. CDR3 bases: TGTGCCAGCAGCCCCGGACAGGGGGCATATGGCTACACCTTC. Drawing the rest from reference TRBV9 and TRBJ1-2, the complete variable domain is DSGVTQTPKHLITATGQRVTLRCSPRSGDLSVYWYQQSLDQGLQFLIQYYNGEERAKGNILERFSAQQFPDLHSELNLSSLELGDSALYFCASSPGQGAYGYTFGSGTRLTVV.

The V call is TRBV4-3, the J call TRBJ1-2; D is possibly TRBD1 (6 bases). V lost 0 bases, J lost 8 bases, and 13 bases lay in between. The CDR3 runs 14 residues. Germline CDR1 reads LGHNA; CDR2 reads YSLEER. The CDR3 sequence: CASSQDGRGRGYTF. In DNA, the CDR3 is TGCGCCAGCAGCCAAGATGGCAGGGGAAGAGGCTACACCTTC.

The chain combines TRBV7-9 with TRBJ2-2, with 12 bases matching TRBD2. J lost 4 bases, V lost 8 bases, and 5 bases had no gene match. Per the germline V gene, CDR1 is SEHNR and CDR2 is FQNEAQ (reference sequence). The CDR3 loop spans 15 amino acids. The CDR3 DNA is TGTGCCAGCCGGTCTAGCGGGGGGGTCACCGGGGAGCTGTTTTTT. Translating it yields CASRSSGGVTGELFF.

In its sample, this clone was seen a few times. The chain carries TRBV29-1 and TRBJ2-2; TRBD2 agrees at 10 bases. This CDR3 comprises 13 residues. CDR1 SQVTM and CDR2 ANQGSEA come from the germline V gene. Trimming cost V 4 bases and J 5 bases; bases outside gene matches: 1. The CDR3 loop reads CSVVAGGTGELFF. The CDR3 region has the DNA TGCAGCGTTGTAGCGGGGGGAACCGGGGAGCTGTTTTTT.

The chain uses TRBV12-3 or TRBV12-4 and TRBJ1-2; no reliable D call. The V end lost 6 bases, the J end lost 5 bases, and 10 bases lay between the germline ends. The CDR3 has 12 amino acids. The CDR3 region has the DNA TGTGCCAGCAGCCTACGAGGGTATGGCTACACCTTC. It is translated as CASSLRGYGYTF.

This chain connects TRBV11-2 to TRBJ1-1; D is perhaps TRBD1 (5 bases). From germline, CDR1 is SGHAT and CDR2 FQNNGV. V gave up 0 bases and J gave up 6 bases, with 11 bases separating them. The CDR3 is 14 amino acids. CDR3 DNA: TGTGCCAGCAGCTTAGACGGGGGAAGCGCTGAAGCTTTCTTT. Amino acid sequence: CASSLDGGSAEAFF.

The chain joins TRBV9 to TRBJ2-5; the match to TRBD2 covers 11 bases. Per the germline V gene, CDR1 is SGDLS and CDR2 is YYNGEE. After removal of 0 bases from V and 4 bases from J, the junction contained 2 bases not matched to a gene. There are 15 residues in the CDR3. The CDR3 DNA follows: TGTGCCAGCAGCGTAGGACTAGCGGGGACAGAGACCCAGTACTTC. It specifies CASSVGLAGTETQYF.

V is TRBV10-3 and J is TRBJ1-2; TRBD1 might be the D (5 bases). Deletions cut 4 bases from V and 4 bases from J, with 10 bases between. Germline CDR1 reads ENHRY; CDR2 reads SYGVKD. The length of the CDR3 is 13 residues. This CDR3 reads CAISGRDLYGYTF. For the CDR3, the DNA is TGTGCCATCAGTGGGAGGGACCTCTATGGCTACACCTTC.

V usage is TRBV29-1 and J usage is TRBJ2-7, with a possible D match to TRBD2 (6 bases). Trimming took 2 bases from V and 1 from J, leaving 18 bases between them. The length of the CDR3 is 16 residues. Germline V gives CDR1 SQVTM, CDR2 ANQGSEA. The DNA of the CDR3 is TGCAGCGTTGAAACGGGTTTGGGGGGAAAGTCCTACGAGCAGTACTTC. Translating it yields CSVETGLGGKSYEQYF.

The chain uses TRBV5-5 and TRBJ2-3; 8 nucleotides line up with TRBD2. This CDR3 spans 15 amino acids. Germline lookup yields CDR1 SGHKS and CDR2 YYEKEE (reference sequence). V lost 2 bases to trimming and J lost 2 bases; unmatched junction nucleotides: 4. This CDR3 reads CASSFRGGSTDTQYF. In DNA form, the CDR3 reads TGTGCCAGCAGCTTTCGGGGGGGCTCCACAGATACGCAGTATTTT.

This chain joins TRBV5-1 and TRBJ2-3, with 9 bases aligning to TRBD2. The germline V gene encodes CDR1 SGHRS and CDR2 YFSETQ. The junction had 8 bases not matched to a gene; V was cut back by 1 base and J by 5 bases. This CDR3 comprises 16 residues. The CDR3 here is CASSLFIAGEKDTQYF. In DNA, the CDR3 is TGCGCCAGCAGCTTGTTCATAGCGGGGGAAAAAGATACGCAGTATTTT.

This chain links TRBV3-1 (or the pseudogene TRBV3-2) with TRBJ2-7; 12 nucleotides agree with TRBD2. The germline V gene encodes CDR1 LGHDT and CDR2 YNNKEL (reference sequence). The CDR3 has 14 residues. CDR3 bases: TGTGCCAGCAGCCTGCAACTAGCGGGGGGCCCCAGTTCGGTC. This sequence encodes CASSLQLAGGPSSV.